Shown below are 30 T cell receptor beta chains from a single sample sequenced in a study of radiotherapy plus CTLA-4 blockade in lung cancer. The method was immunoSEQ multiplex PCR; TCRdb's version includes in-frame clones alone and lacks a portion of them. The sample has 35,000 or so clones; around 85% are singletons. The sequenced sample was peripheral blood, obtained from a patient treated with radiotherapy plus ipilimumab. The receptors were sampled from a human donor with non-small cell lung cancer who had stable disease on radiotherapy plus ipilimumab.

This clone was detected only once. V usage is TRBV6-5 and J usage is TRBJ2-1, with 9 nucleotides matching TRBD1. V shed 4 bases and J 7 bases; nucleotides not matched to a gene: 8. This CDR3 region has 15 residues. CDR1 and CDR2 from the germline V gene are MNHEY and SVGAGI. The CDR3 here is CASSFSTGGGNEQFF. CDR3 nucleotides: TGTGCCAGCAGTTTCTCGACAGGGGGGGGAAATGAGCAGTTCTTC.

The chain combines TRBV4-2 with TRBJ1-1; D remains ambiguous. This CDR3 contains 16 residues. The germline V gene encodes CDR1 LGHNA and CDR2 YNFKEQ. The V end lost 0 bases, the J end lost 3 bases, and 14 bases lay between the germline ends. CDR3 protein: CASSQDRQVAYTEAFF. CDR3 bases: TGTGCCAGCAGCCAAGATAGGCAGGTCGCCTACACTGAAGCTTTCTTT.

V is TRBV4-2 and J is TRBJ2-7; possibly TRBD2 for D (6 bases). CDR1 is LGHNA and CDR2 is YNFKEQ in the germline V gene. The CDR3 loop spans 15 amino acids. V was pared by 3 bases and J by 6 bases, with 18 bases between. The CDR3 DNA follows: TGTGCCAGCAGCCAGAGTTTGACGCGGGGAGGCGAGCAGTACTTC. It specifies CASSQSLTRGGEQYF.

The rearrangement joins TRBV9 to TRBJ2-1; 8 bases fit TRBD2. The germline CDR1 and CDR2 sequences are SGDLS and YYNGEE. Trimming removed 0 bases from V and 4 bases from J; junction bases left unmatched: 12. The CDR3 has 18 amino acids. CDR3 sequence reads: CASSVEIVAGGGYNEQFF. CDR3 bases: TGTGCCAGCAGCGTAGAGATCGTGGCGGGCGGGGGGTACAATGAGCAGTTCTTC.

The chain is built from TRBV6-1 and TRBJ1-5, with TRBD1 matching 12 bases. After removal of 3 bases from V and 2 bases from J, the junction contained 5 bases not matched to a gene. The CDR3 runs to 17 residues. Germline CDR1 MNHNS, CDR2 SASEGT. The CDR3 region is CASSDPGTGGGNQPQHF. CDR3 nucleotide sequence: TGTGCCAGCAGTGACCCCGGGACAGGGGGCGGCAATCAGCCCCAGCATTTT.

The CDR3 here is CASSLSGGGYNEQFF. Here the CDR3 DNA reads TGTGCCAGCAGCTTAAGTGGGGGCGGCTACAATGAGCAGTTCTTC. The chain employs TRBV7-6 and TRBJ2-1; D is possibly TRBD1 (6 bases). Germline V gives CDR1 SGHVS, CDR2 FNYEAQ. CDR3 length equals 15 residues. V lost 2 bases, J lost 3 bases, and 11 bases lay in between.

In nucleotides, the CDR3 is TGTGCCAGCAGTGAAAGTTGGAGGTCCTACGAGCAGTACTTC. Translation gives CASSESWRSYEQYF. The chain employs TRBV2 and TRBJ2-7, with D possibly TRBD2 on 5 matching bases. The germline gives CDR1 SNHLY, CDR2 FYNNEI. The CDR3 loop spans 14 amino acids. Trimming shortened V by 2 bases and J by 1 base, and 9 bases separated the two germline ends.

This clone turned up a few times. The genes are TRBV6-1 and TRBJ1-2, with D maybe TRBD1 (5 bases). The V end lost 4 bases, the J end lost 4 bases, and 13 bases lay between the germline ends. CDR1 is MNHNS, CDR2 SASEGT, per germline. There are 14 residues in the CDR3. The CDR3 protein is CASSGDSSVYGYTF. In DNA form, the CDR3 reads TGTGCCAGCAGTGGAGACAGCTCCGTCTATGGCTACACCTTC.

This clone was counted between two and nine times. This sequence joins TRBV28 and TRBJ2-5; maybe TRBD2 (7 bases). Looked up from germline, CDR1 is MDHEN and CDR2 is SYDVKM. This CDR3 has 14 amino acids. Between the trimmed V and J ends, which lost 5 bases and 3 bases, there was a span of 13 bases. CDR3 in amino acids: CASSGGGDKETQYF. CDR3 bases: TGTGCCAGCAGTGGGGGAGGGGACAAAGAGACCCAGTACTTC.

The rearrangement uses TRBV5-1 and TRBJ2-4; the match to TRBD2 covers 8 bases. This CDR3 region has 18 residues. Unmatched junction bases numbered 10, after V lost 0 bases and J lost 2 bases. Germline V CDR1 and CDR2: SGHRS, YFSETQ. The CDR3: CASSLGSGTGRTKNIQYF. The CDR3 DNA follows: TGCGCCAGCAGCTTGGGTAGCGGGACGGGACGGACCAAAAACATTCAGTACTTC.

The CDR3 nucleotides are TGTGCCAGCAGCTCCGGGCGGGAGGGAGAGACCCAGTACTTC. It yields the protein CASSSGREGETQYF. The chain employs TRBV7-3 and TRBJ2-5, with 9 nucleotides matching TRBD2. In germline, CDR1 is SGHTA, CDR2 FQGTGA. This CDR3 has 14 amino acids. J gave up 4 bases and V 4 bases, and 4 bases lay outside the gene matches. The full variable domain, its missing parts supplied by reference TRBV7-3 and TRBJ2-5, is GAGVSQTPSNKVTEKGKYVELRCDPISGHTALYWYRQSLGQGPEFLIYFQGTGAADDSGLPNDRFFAVRPEGSVSTLKIQRTERGDSAVYLCASSSGREGETQYFGPGTRLLVL.

The V and J genes are TRBV5-6 and TRBJ2-5; TRBD2 aligns across 13 bases. Germline assignment: CDR1 SGHDT and CDR2 YYEEEE. The CDR3 is 18 residues long. The junction had 10 bases not matched to a gene; V was cut back by 0 bases and J by 5 bases. The CDR3 loop is CASSLVAGLAGVGETQYF. CDR3 sequence (DNA): TGTGCCAGCAGCTTGGTGGCAGGACTAGCGGGAGTTGGTGAGACCCAGTACTTC.

The rearrangement uses TRBV7-9 and TRBJ2-3; D might be TRBD2 (5 bases). The germline V gene has CDR1 SEHNR and CDR2 FQNEAQ (reference sequence). The CDR3 sequence is 13 residues long. Trimming took off 8 bases at V and 2 bases at J, with 11 bases between the two ends. The CDR3 DNA reads as TGTGCCAGCCAAGCGGAGAACACAGATACGCAGTATTTT. It is translated as CASQAENTDTQYF.

The chain combines TRBV29-1 with TRBJ2-5, with a weak D call TRBD2 (9 bases). The V end was cut by 4 bases, the J end by 4 bases, with 31 bases between. The length of the CDR3 is 19 residues. CDR1 and CDR2 (germline): SQVTM, ANQGSEA. The CDR3 bases are TGCAGCGTTGTATCAGGGGGCAGGCTAGCGGGAATCTTGATAGAGACCCAGTACTTC. Translated: CSVVSGGRLAGILIETQYF.

The chain recombines TRBV2 with TRBJ1-1; D unclear. Germline CDR1 and CDR2: SNHLY and FYNNEI. V lost 4 bases, J lost 0 bases, and 12 bases lay in between. This CDR3 has 15 amino acids. CDR3 residues: CASSGMSPLNTEAFF. DNA for the CDR3: TGTGCCAGCAGTGGAATGAGCCCTTTGAACACTGAAGCTTTCTTT.

V gene TRBV7-2 combines with J gene TRBJ2-7, with D maybe TRBD2 (6 bases). The V and J ends lost 0 bases and 5 bases respectively, with 8 bases between them. From germline, CDR1 is SGHTA and CDR2 FQGNSA. This CDR3 region has 13 residues. The CDR3 bases are TGTGCCAGCAGCTTAGCGCCGGGGGACGAGCAGTACTTC. Translated: CASSLAPGDEQYF.

The chain is built from TRBV7-2 and TRBJ2-1; the D gene is possibly TRBD2 (5 bases). The CDR3 runs 14 residues. Germline-derived CDR1 and CDR2 are SGHTA and FQGNSA. V lost 5 bases, J lost 3 bases, and 11 bases lay in between. This CDR3 is CASSPRESYNEQFF. The DNA of the CDR3 is TGTGCCAGCAGCCCAAGGGAGAGCTACAATGAGCAGTTCTTC. The entire variable domain, with the rest obtained from reference TRBV7-2 and TRBJ2-1, is as follows: GAGVSQSPSNKVTEKGKDVELRCDPISGHTALYWYRQSLGQGLEFLIYFQGNSAPDKSGLPSDRFSAERTGGSVSTLTIQRTQQEDSAVYLCASSPRESYNEQFFGPGTRLTVL.

DNA for the CDR3: TGTGCCAGCGGGATGGTAGCGGGAGGGCCGGGCAATGAGCAGTTCTTC. Its protein product is CASGMVAGGPGNEQFF. The chain combines TRBV19 with TRBJ2-1; 11 bases line up with TRBD2. J gave up 6 bases and V 9 bases, and 13 bases lay outside the gene matches. CDR3 length: 16 amino acids. CDR1 and CDR2 (germline): LNHDA, SQIVND (reference sequence).

The chain combines TRBV5-5 with TRBJ2-7, with D unresolved. V lost 0 bases, J lost 4 bases, and 8 bases lay in between. This CDR3 is 13 amino acids long. CDR1 and CDR2 from the germline V gene are SGHKS and YYEKEE (reference sequence). In nucleotides, the CDR3 is TGTGCCAGCAGCTTGGTTCCAAATTACGAGCAGTACTTC. It is translated as CASSLVPNYEQYF.

The chain joins TRBV28 to TRBJ1-2; D might be TRBD1 (6 bases). The CDR3 is made up of 16 amino acids. Germline CDR1 reads MDHEN; CDR2 reads SYDVKM. Trimming took off 5 bases at V and 4 bases at J, with 20 bases between the two ends. The CDR3 region has the DNA TGTGCCAGCAGTAGAGGGGGTTCCCCTCCTATCTATGGCTACACCTTC. Its protein product is CASSRGGSPPIYGYTF.

This clone came up a few times. Other DNA sequences in this specimen translate into the identical CDR3. The chain carries TRBV5-1 and TRBJ1-6; TRBD1 matches at 9 bases. CDR3 size: 15 residues. The germline V gene encodes CDR1 SGHRS and CDR2 YFSETQ. V lost 1 base, J lost 9 bases, and 5 bases stayed unmatched. CDR3 in DNA: TGCGCCAGCAGCTTGAAGGGACAGGGAGGTTCACCCCTCCACTTT. Protein: CASSLKGQGGSPLHF.

This chain joins TRBV4-3 and TRBJ2-7, with a tentative D call TRBD2 (6 bases). The V gene lost 2 bases and the J gene lost 6 bases, with 8 bases spanning the gap. Germline CDR1 is LGHNA and CDR2 is YSLEER. This CDR3 region has 12 residues. This chain's CDR3 is CASSQWRGEQYF. The CDR3 nucleotides are TGCGCCAGCAGCCAATGGAGGGGCGAGCAGTACTTC.

The V gene is TRBV19, the J gene TRBJ2-4, with 16 bases that match TRBD2. Trimming cost V 1 base and J 0 bases; bases outside gene matches: 3. CDR1 LNHDA and CDR2 SQIVND come from the germline V gene (reference sequence). This CDR3 has 19 residues. The chain's CDR3 is CASSIGGLAGGLAKNIQYF. In DNA, the CDR3 is TGTGCCAGTAGTATAGGGGGACTAGCGGGAGGGTTAGCCAAAAACATTCAGTACTTC.

The gene calls are TRBV19 and TRBJ1-1; 7 nucleotides line up with TRBD1. The CDR3 spans 13 residues. From germline, CDR1 is LNHDA and CDR2 SQIVND (reference sequence). The ends lost 4 bases at V and 8 bases at J; junction bases unmatched: 7. CDR3 nucleotides: TGTGCCAGTAGTAATTCTGGGGACAGAGAAGCTTTCTTT. Its protein is CASSNSGDREAFF.

The rearrangement joins TRBV6-5 to TRBJ2-3; the match to TRBD2 covers 9 bases. The length of the CDR3 is 13 residues. Germline V gene lookup returns CDR1 MNHEY and CDR2 SVGAGI. Germline trimming cut 8 bases from V and 4 bases from J; bases unmatched to any gene: 4. CDR3 DNA: TGTGCCAGCGGCCGCGGGAGGGCAGATACGCAGTATTTT. This codes for CASGRGRADTQYF.

The gene calls are TRBV7-9 and TRBJ2-1; perhaps TRBD2 as D (6 bases). The germline V and J ends were trimmed by 3 bases and 7 bases, with 19 bases remaining between them. Germline V lookup: CDR1 SEHNR, CDR2 FQNEAQ (reference sequence). The CDR3 is 16 residues long. The CDR3 region is CASSLDGAGRRNEQFF. As DNA, the CDR3 is TGTGCCAGCAGCTTGGATGGGGCAGGGAGGAGGAATGAGCAGTTCTTC.

The chain carries TRBV11-2 and TRBJ2-7; maybe TRBD1 (6 bases). Per the germline V gene, CDR1 is SGHAT and CDR2 is FQNNGV. The length of the CDR3 is 13 residues. V was trimmed by 5 bases and J by 9 bases, leaving 17 bases between them. The CDR3 protein is CASSPQRGYRQYF. The CDR3 nucleotides read TGTGCCAGCAGCCCTCAAAGGGGGTATCGGCAGTACTTC.

In this sample, this clone turned up once. The chain links TRBV10-3 to TRBJ1-2; 7 bases match TRBD1. The CDR3 spans 13 residues. Germline loops: CDR1 ENHRY, CDR2 SYGVKD. With V trimmed by 2 bases and J by 6 bases, 3 bases remained unmatched. CDR3 in amino acids: CAISETGDDGYTF. The CDR3 coding sequence is TGTGCCATCAGTGAGACAGGGGATGATGGCTACACCTTC.

The chain recombines TRBV29-1 with TRBJ2-1, with 9 positions matching TRBD2. The CDR3 is 16 amino acids. Germline loops: CDR1 SQVTM, CDR2 ANQGSEA. With V trimmed by 3 bases and J by 8 bases, 14 bases remained unmatched. The CDR3 loop is CSVDIPSGTFSDEQFF. CDR3 coding DNA: TGCAGCGTTGATATACCTAGCGGGACCTTTTCGGATGAGCAGTTCTTC.

This chain joins TRBV2 and TRBJ1-3; D unresolved. The germline gives CDR1 SNHLY, CDR2 FYNNEI. Deletions cut 6 bases from V and 4 bases from J, with 13 bases between. CDR3 length: 14 amino acids. The CDR3 loop is CASRPSPGGNTIYF. The CDR3 DNA reads TGTGCCAGCAGGCCGTCGCCGGGGGGAAACACCATATATTTT.